This TCR beta chain derives from a study of PD-1 blockade in classical Hodgkin lymphoma. Overall study findings and caveats: TCR diversity at baseline was reported to be reduced in newly diagnosed patients relative to healthy donors.

For this clone: Its antigen is as yet unknown.

The germline V gene encodes CDR1 SGHTA and CDR2 FQGTGA. The CDR3 has 16 amino acids. V shed 1 base and J shed 4 bases, with 14 bases lying between them. No patient escaped relapse after autologous stem cell transplantation, and brentuximab vedotin exposure varied. TCRdb's copy holds only in-frame clones and misses some; the assay was immunoSEQ multiplex PCR. This sample has about 28,000 clones; less than 90% occur once, and the top ten carry about a fifth. The gene calls are TRBV7-3 and TRBJ2-1; perhaps TRBD1 as D (6 bases). The source is a human donor with classical Hodgkin lymphoma. The sample in question was peripheral blood mononuclear cells (PBMCs), obtained before the second cycle of nivolumab. As DNA, the CDR3 is TGTGCCAGCAGCTTAAGGGGGCTGAGGGAGTACAATGAGCAGTTCTTC. Residues: CASSLRGLREYNEQFF.